The sequence of this T cell receptor (beta chain) was determined in a study of cytomegalovirus exposure and HLA in healthy donors. Across the study: In a later analysis, the roughly 120 validation repertoires were reported to have used the same platform as the approximately 700 first-cohort repertoires. Whole-study findings and limits: The study designated 150 to 200 TCR beta chains cytomegalovirus-associated. Under in vitro conditions, a few CMV-associated chains were confirmed as specific for CMV antigens.

CDR3 size: 14 residues. Germline CDR1 is SNHLY and CDR2 is FYNNEI. J was trimmed by 3 bases and V by 7 bases; bases with no gene match: 7. A note on this clone: Its antigen is unknown.

Generated by immunoSEQ multiplex PCR, the TCRdb table keeps only in-frame clones and is missing some. The sample lists 92,000 or so clones; approximately 96% were seen once. Sample: PBMCs. The clonotype comes from a man aged 18 to 29 in good health and CMV-seronegative. This chain links TRBV2 with TRBJ1-1; 8 bases are a match to TRBD1. This CDR3 reads CASTLRGPDTEAFF. In DNA form, the CDR3 reads TGTGCCAGCACCCTCAGGGGGCCGGACACTGAAGCTTTCTTT.